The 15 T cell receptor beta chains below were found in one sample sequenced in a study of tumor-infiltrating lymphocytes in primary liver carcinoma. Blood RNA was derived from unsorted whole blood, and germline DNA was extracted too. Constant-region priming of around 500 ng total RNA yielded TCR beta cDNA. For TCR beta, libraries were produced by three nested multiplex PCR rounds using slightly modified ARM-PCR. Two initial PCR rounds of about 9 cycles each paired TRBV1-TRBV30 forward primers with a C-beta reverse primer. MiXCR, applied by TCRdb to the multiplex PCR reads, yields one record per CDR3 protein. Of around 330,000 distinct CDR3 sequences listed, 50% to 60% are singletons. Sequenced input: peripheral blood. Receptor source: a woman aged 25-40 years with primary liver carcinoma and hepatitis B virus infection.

CDR3 residues: CASSYPALTGGNQPQHF. CDR3 nucleotides: TGTGCCAGCAGTTACCCTGCCTTGACAGGGGGCAATCAGCCCCAGCATTTT. The chain links TRBV6-2 or TRBV6-3 to TRBJ1-5; 8 nucleotides agree with TRBD1. J lost 2 bases, V lost 2 bases, and 8 bases had no gene match. The V gene's germline CDR1 is MNHEY and CDR2 SVGEGT. The CDR3 is made up of 17 amino acids.

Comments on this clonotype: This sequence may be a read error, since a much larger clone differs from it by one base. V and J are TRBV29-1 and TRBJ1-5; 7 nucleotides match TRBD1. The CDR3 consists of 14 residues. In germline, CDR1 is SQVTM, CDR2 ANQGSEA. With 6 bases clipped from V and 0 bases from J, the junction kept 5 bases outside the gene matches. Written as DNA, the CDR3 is TGCAGCGTCGCGGGACAGAGTAGCAATCAGCCCCAGCATTTT. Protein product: CSVAGQSSNQPQHF.

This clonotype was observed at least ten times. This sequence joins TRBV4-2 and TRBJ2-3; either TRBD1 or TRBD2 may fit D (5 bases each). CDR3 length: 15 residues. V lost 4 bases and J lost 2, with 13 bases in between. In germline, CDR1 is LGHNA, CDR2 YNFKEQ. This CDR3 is CASSPRGTYTDTQYF. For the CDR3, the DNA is TGTGCCAGCAGCCCTCGAGGGACCTACACAGATACGCAGTATTTT.

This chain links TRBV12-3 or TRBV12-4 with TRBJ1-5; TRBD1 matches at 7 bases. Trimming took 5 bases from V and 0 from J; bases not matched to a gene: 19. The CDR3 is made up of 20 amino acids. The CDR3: CASSLTPDRLALNSNQPQHF. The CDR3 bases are TGTGCCAGCAGTCTAACCCCGGACAGGTTGGCACTTAATAGCAATCAGCCCCAGCATTTT.

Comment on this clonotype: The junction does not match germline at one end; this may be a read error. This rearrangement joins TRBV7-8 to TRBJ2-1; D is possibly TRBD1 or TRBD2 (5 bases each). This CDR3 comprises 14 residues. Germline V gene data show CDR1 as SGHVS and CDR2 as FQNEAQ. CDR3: CASSLAGPYSEQFF. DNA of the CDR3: TGTGCCAGCAGCTTAGCGGGACCTTACAGTGAGCAGTTCTTC.

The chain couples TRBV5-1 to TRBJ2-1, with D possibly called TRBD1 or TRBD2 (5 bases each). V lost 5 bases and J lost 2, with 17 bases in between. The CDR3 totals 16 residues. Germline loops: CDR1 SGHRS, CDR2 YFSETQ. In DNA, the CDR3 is TGCGCCAGCAGACCCGGGACGGGAAGCCCCTACAATGAGCAGTTCTTC. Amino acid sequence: CASRPGTGSPYNEQFF.

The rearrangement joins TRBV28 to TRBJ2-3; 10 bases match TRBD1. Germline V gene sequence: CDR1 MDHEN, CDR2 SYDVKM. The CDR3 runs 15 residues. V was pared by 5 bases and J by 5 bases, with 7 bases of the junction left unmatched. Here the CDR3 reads CASSTRQGARDTQYF. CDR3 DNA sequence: TGTGCCAGCAGTACGCGACAGGGGGCTAGAGATACGCAGTATTTT. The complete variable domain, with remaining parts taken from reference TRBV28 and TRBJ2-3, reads DVKVTQSSRYLVKRTGEKVFLECVQDMDHENMFWYRQDPGLGLRLIYFSYDVKMKEKGDIPEGYSVSREKKERFSLILESASTNQTSMYLCASSTRQGARDTQYFGPGTRLTVL.

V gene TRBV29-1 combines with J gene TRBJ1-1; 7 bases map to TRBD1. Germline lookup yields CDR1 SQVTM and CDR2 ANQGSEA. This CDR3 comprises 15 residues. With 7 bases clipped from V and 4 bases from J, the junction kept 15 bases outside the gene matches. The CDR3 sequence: CSGWDSGGVSTEAFF. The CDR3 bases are TGCAGCGGCTGGGACAGTGGGGGTGTGAGCACTGAAGCTTTCTTT. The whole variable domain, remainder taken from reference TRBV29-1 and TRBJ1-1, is SAVISQKPSRDICQRGTSLTIQCQVDSQVTMMFWYRQQPGQSLTLIATANQGSEATYESGFVIDKFPISRPNLTFSTLTVSNMSPEDSSIYLCSGWDSGGVSTEAFFGQGTRLTVV.

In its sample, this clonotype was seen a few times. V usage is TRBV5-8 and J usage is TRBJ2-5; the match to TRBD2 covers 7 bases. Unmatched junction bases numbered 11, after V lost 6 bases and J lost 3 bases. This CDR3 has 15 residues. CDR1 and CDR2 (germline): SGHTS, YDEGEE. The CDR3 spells CASKSGSGMEETQYF. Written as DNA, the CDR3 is TGTGCCAGCAAAAGTGGGAGCGGGATGGAAGAGACCCAGTACTTC.

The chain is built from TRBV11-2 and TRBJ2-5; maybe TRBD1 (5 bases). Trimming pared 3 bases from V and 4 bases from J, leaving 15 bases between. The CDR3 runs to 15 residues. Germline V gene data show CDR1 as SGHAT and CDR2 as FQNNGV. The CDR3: CASSLGLGSRETQYF. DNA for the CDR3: TGTGCCAGCAGCTTGGGGCTGGGATCGCGAGAGACCCAGTACTTC.

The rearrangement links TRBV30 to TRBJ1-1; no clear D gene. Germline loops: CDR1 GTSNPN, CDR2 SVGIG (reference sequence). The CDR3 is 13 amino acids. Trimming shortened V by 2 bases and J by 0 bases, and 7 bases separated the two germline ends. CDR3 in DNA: TGTGCCTGGAGTTCGGGGATGAACACTGAAGCTTTCTTT. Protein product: CAWSSGMNTEAFF. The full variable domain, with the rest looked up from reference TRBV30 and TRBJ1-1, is SQTIHQWPATLVQPVGSPLSLECTVEGTSNPNLYWYRQAAGRGLQLLFYSVGIGQISSEVPQNLSASRPQDRQFILSSKKLLLSDSGFYLCAWSSGMNTEAFFGQGTRLTVV.

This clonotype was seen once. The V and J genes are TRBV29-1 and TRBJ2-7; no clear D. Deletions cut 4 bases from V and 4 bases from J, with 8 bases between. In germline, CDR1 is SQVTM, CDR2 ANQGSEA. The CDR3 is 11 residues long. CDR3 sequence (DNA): TGCAGCGTTGTGGTTAGTTACGAGCAGTACTTC. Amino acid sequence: CSVVVSYEQYF.

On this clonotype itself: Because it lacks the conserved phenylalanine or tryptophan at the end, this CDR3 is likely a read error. The CDR3 DNA is TGTACCAGCAGCTTCCTAGCGGAGCAGTTCTCC. Translated: CTSSFLAEQFS. The rearrangement uses TRBV7-9 and TRBJ2-1; perhaps TRBD2 as D (6 bases). CDR1 SEHNR and CDR2 FQNEAQ come from the germline V gene (reference sequence). The CDR3 is 11 amino acids.

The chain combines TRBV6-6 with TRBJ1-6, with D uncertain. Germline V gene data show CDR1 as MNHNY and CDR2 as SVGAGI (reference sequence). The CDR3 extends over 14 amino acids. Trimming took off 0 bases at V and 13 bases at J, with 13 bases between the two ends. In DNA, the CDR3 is TGTGCCAGCAGTTACTCGCAGAATAGTTCGCCCCTCCACTTT. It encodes CASSYSQNSSPLHF.

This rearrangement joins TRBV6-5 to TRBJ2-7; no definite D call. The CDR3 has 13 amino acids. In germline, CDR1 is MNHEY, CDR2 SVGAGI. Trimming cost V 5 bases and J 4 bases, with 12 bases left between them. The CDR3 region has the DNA TGTGCCAGCAGTCGCTTGGACCGGTACGAGCAGTACTTC. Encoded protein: CASSRLDRYEQYF.